The 9 T cell receptor beta chains below were found in one sample sequenced in a study of T cell changes during pregnancy in multiple sclerosis. Assay: immunoSEQ multiplex PCR; the TCRdb copy retains only in-frame clones and omits some. The sample includes some 71,000 clones, over 75% seen only once; the top ten take 0.29%. Material: CD4+ T cells from peripheral blood mononuclear cells, obtained in the third trimester of pregnancy. The source is a female donor in good health, enrolled as a control in a pregnancy study.

The chain uses TRBV14 and TRBJ2-7; maybe TRBD1 (5 bases). The V gene lost 4 bases and the J gene lost 1 base, with 11 bases spanning the gap. Germline values: CDR1 SGHDN, CDR2 FVKESK. The CDR3 is 14 residues long. CDR3 nucleotide sequence: TGTGCCAGCAGCCCCCAGCAGGGTTCCTACGAGCAGTACTTC. As protein: CASSPQQGSYEQYF.

The V gene is TRBV30, the J gene TRBJ1-5, with 8 bases aligning to TRBD1. V was pared by 2 bases and J by 7 bases, with 13 bases of the junction left unmatched. This CDR3 comprises 16 residues. In germline, CDR1 is GTSNPN, CDR2 SVGIG (reference sequence). The CDR3 DNA reads as TGTGCCTGGAGTTTACCCCGGACAGGGTTGGGACAGCCCCAGCATTTT. Its protein is CAWSLPRTGLGQPQHF.

This rearrangement joins TRBV2 to TRBJ1-2; the D is unclear. The CDR3 is 13 residues long. Trimming cost V 1 base and J 4 bases, with 7 bases left between them. Looked up from germline, CDR1 is SNHLY and CDR2 is FYNNEI. The CDR3 DNA is TGTGCCAGCAGTGAAGGGCAGCGCTATGGCTACACCTTC. This sequence encodes CASSEGQRYGYTF.

V and J are TRBV6-1 and TRBJ2-5; TRBD1 might be the D (7 bases). The V and J ends lost 6 bases and 5 bases respectively, with 13 bases between them. The CDR3 has 13 amino acids. CDR1 and CDR2 from the germline V gene are MNHNS and SASEGT. The DNA of the CDR3 is TGTGCCAGCAGAGGAGGGGGCAGGGAGACCCAGTACTTC. Its protein is CASRGGGRETQYF.

The chain has TRBV5-6 and TRBJ2-5; D remains ambiguous. The CDR3 loop spans 14 amino acids. V was shortened by 0 bases and J by 3 bases, with 9 bases between the two germline ends. CDR1 is SGHDT, CDR2 YYEEEE, per germline. The CDR3 nucleotides read TGTGCCAGCAGCTTGGGCAGGTTTGAAGAGACCCAGTACTTC. Translated, it gives CASSLGRFEETQYF.

The genes are TRBV7-2 and TRBJ1-1, with D perhaps matching TRBD1 (5 bases). Germline assignment: CDR1 SGHTA and CDR2 FQGNSA. The germline V and J ends were trimmed by 5 bases and 3 bases, with 13 bases remaining between them. This CDR3 has 14 residues. In nucleotides, the CDR3 is TGTGCCAGCAGCCAAGGACACGCGGACACTGAAGCTTTCTTT. It translates to CASSQGHADTEAFF.

The rearrangement links TRBV7-9 to TRBJ2-3; 13 nucleotides align to TRBD2. CDR3 length equals 18 residues. J was trimmed by 2 bases and V by 1 base; bases with no gene match: 6. The V gene's germline CDR1 is SEHNR and CDR2 FQNEAQ (reference sequence). The CDR3 nucleotides read TGTGCCAGCAGCTTAGTAGTGACTAGCGGGGGGACCACAGATACGCAGTATTTT. Translated: CASSLVVTSGGTTDTQYF.

The rearrangement uses TRBV7-2 and TRBJ2-7, with 9 bases fitting TRBD1. Germline V gives CDR1 SGHTA, CDR2 FQGNSA. After removal of 5 bases from V and 4 bases from J, the junction contained 6 bases not matched to a gene. The CDR3 spans 14 residues. This CDR3 reads CASSRLTGGYEQYF. The DNA for the CDR3 is TGTGCCAGCAGCCGATTGACAGGGGGGTACGAGCAGTACTTC. Full variable domain (missing parts from reference TRBV7-2 and TRBJ2-7): GAGVSQSPSNKVTEKGKDVELRCDPISGHTALYWYRQSLGQGLEFLIYFQGNSAPDKSGLPSDRFSAERTGGSVSTLTIQRTQQEDSAVYLCASSRLTGGYEQYFGPGTRLTVT.

This clone has just one count. The chain employs TRBV4-2 and TRBJ2-5, with 8 bases lining up with TRBD1. The CDR3 has 15 amino acids. The trim removed 3 bases at V and 5 bases at J, leaving 8 bases unmatched. The germline CDR1 and CDR2 sequences are LGHNA and YNFKEQ. CDR3 coding DNA: TGTGCCAGCAGCCAGATACAGGGGGTCGCGGAGACCCAGTACTTC. Translation gives CASSQIQGVAETQYF.